The present T cell receptor beta chain was sequenced within a study of blood T cell repertoires in COVID-19. Study summary: From the United States, Italy and Spain came samples of acute and convalescent COVID-19. From T cells, B-cell-depleted T cells, or PBMCs came the material, which was cDNA or gDNA.

CDR1 MDHEN and CDR2 SYDVKM come from the germline V gene. The junction had 12 bases not matched to a gene; V was cut back by 1 base and J by 0 bases. The CDR3 spans 19 residues. In the original processing: Quantification of nucleated cells was approximated via reference gene primer amplification. Using immunoSEQ multiplex PCR, the repertoire was profiled, and TCRdb retains in-frame clones only, with some absent. For V, J and clone size, that table is used; D and trimming come from the DNA. The sample has over 120,000 clones, approximately 80% seen once. Input material: peripheral blood. The TCR comes from a human donor in a cohort sampled during active COVID-19. The J gene is TRBJ2-1, the V gene TRBV28; 7 bases map to TRBD1. CDR3 in DNA: TGTGCCAGCAGTTTATCAATGGGGACAGCCCTGAGCTCCTACAATGAGCAGTTCTTC. Translated: CASSLSMGTALSSYNEQFF.